Reported below is one TCR beta chain. The antigen remains unidentified. Constant-region reverse primers amplified full-length variable regions, followed by semi-nested Nested Universal Primer A PCR. TCRdb redid the calling of the 5' RACE reads with MiXCR, one entry per CDR3 protein. The sample records about 7,200 distinct CDR3 sequences, roughly 37% being singletons. Notes on the study in general: Greatest tumor Treg TCR overlap was with tumor naive CD4+ cells. In terms of TCR gene usage, tumor memory CD4+ T cells clustered together with blood and lymph node memory CD4+ cells, as well as with lymph node naive CD4+ cells.

The V gene lost 6 bases and the J gene lost 1 base, with 3 bases spanning the gap. CDR1 and CDR2 (germline): KGHSH, LQKENI. This CDR3 spans 11 amino acids. Memory CD4+ cells were defined as CD4+CD45RO+CD25-. The sample comprised memory CD4+ T cells sorted from blood. The subset was: memory CD4+ T cells, CD4+CD45RO+CD25-. This rearrangement joins TRBV18 to TRBJ2-5; D unresolved. The TCR was taken from a female donor with breast cancer. CDR3 sequence reads: CASSGQETQYF. The CDR3 coding sequence is TGTGCCAGCTCGGGCCAAGAGACCCAGTACTTC.